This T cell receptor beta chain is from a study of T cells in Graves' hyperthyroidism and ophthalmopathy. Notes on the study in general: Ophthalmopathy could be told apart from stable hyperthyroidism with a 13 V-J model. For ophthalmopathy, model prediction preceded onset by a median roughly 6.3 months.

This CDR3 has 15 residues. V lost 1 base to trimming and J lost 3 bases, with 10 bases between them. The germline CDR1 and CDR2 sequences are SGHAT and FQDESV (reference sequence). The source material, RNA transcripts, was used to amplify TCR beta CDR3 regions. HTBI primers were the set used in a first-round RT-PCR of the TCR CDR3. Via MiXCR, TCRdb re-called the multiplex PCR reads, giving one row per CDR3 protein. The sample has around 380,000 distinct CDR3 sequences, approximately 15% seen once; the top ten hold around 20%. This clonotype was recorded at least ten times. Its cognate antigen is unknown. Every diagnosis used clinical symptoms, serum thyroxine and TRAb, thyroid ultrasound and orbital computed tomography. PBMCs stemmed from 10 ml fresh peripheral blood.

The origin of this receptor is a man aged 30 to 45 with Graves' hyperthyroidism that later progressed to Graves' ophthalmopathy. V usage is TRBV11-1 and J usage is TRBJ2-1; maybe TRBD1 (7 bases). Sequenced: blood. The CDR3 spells CASSLGQGGYNEQFF. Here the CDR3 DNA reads TGTGCCAGCAGCTTAGGGCAGGGGGGCTACAATGAGCAGTTCTTC. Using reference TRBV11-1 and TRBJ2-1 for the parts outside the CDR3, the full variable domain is EAEVAQSPRYKITEKSQAVAFWCDPISGHATLYWYRQILGQGPELLVQFQDESVVDDSQLPKDRFSAERLKGVDSTLKIQPAELGDSAMYLCASSLGQGGYNEQFFGPGTRLTVL.